This is a list of T cell receptor beta chains from one sample in a study of PD-1 blockade in classical Hodgkin lymphoma. Sequencing was performed with immunoSEQ multiplex PCR; in TCRdb, only in-frame clones are kept and a portion is missing. This table holds 40,000 to 65,000 clones, approximately 89% found once. The sample here was peripheral blood mononuclear cells (PBMCs), taken before the fourth cycle of nivolumab. These receptors were obtained from a human donor with classical Hodgkin lymphoma. The CDR3 runs from the conserved cysteine through the conserved F or W. D genes are given only for firm matches. Where a row states a size, it is once, few, many or the class of an expanded clone; other rows omit it.

d_call	cdr3_length	v_call	clone_size	j_call	cdr3_nt	cdr3_aa
NA	16	TRBV5-8	NA	TRBJ2-2	TGTGCCAGCGACCTTGGGACAAACTCGAACACCGGGGAGCTGTTTTTT	CASDLGTNSNTGELFF
NA	12	TRBV6-1	NA	TRBJ2-7	TGTGCCAGCAGTGAAGTGACAAACGAGCAGTACTTC	CASSEVTNEQYF
TRBD1	15	TRBV5-5	NA	TRBJ2-7	TGTGCCAGCAGCCTATCGGGGACAGGGCCTTACGAGCAGTACTTC	CASSLSGTGPYEQYF
NA	16	TRBV19	NA	TRBJ2-3	TGTGCCAGTAGTATCTTAGGAGGGCCCCGCACAGATACGCAGTATTTT	CASSILGGPRTDTQYF
NA	13	TRBV27	NA	TRBJ2-7	TGTGCCAGCAGTTTCGACAGCTCCTACGAGCAGTACTTC	CASSFDSSYEQYF
NA	13	TRBV11-2	once	TRBJ2-5	TGTGCCAGCAGCCTAGCGTACCAAGAGACCCAGTACTTC	CASSLAYQETQYF
NA	15	TRBV28	NA	TRBJ2-7	TGTGCCAGCAGTTTAGGAGGGACCGCGGCCTACGAGCAGTACTTC	CASSLGGTAAYEQYF
NA	15	TRBV6-4	NA	TRBJ1-3	TGTGCCAGCACCGTCGGGGGGAGCCGTGGAAACACCATATATTTT	CASTVGGSRGNTIYF
NA	13	TRBV10-3	few	TRBJ2-7	TGTGCCATCAGTGCCGCAGGGTACTACGAGCAGTACTTC	CAISAAGYYEQYF
NA	11	TRBV6-5	NA	TRBJ2-7	TGTGCCAGCACCGATAGTGGGGAGCAGTACTTC	CASTDSGEQYF
NA	13	TRBV27	NA	TRBJ1-2	TGTGCCAGCAGTTTGGTGGCCGGGGGTGGCTACACCTTC	CASSLVAGGGYTF
NA	18	TRBV19	NA	TRBJ2-6	TGTGCCAGTAGTACCTCCGGGGTGATCATGGCTGGGGCCAACGTCCTGACTTTC	CASSTSGVIMAGANVLTF
NA	15	TRBV7-9	once	TRBJ2-3	TGTGCCAGCAGCTTGACCACCGGGGTAACAGATACGCAGTATTTT	CASSLTTGVTDTQYF
NA	17	TRBV9	NA	TRBJ2-6	TGTGCCAGCAGCGTCCAGGAGATTCCCTCTGGGGCCAACGTCCTGACTTTC	CASSVQEIPSGANVLTF
TRBD1	16	TRBV7-9	NA	TRBJ2-7	TGTGCCAGCAGCTCCACCGGGACAGGACTCGTCTACGAGCAGTACTTC	CASSSTGTGLVYEQYF
NA	15	TRBV19	few	TRBJ1-5	TGTGCCAGTAGTATATCGACTCTCCCCCATCAGCCCCAGCATTTT	CASSISTLPHQPQHF
TRBD1	15	TRBV2	NA	TRBJ2-7	TGTGCCAGCAGTGAACCGGACAGGGGTACCTACGAGCAGTACTTC	CASSEPDRGTYEQYF
NA	17	TRBV14	NA	TRBJ1-4	TGTGCCAGCAGCCAAGCGGTAGCAACCGGGCGCCGCGAAAAACTGTTTTTT	CASSQAVATGRREKLFF
TRBD1	14	TRBV7-2	NA	TRBJ2-7	TGTGCCAGCAGCAAGGGACAGGAGAAATACGAGCAGTACTTC	CASSKGQEKYEQYF
NA	14	TRBV5-8	NA	TRBJ1-6	TGTGCCAGCAGCTTAGTGTCCGTCGGTTCACCCCTCCACTTT	CASSLVSVGSPLHF
NA	15	TRBV28	NA	TRBJ1-1	TGTGCCAGCAGCCCCTGGGGGGCCGAAAACACTGAAGCTTTCTTT	CASSPWGAENTEAFF
NA	15	TRBV5-1	NA	TRBJ2-3	TGCGCCAGCAGCTTGGCAACCGACCCCCCAGATACGCAGTATTTT	CASSLATDPPDTQYF
NA	19	TRBV21-1	once	TRBJ2-4	TGTGCCAGCAGCAAGAACGGGAAAGGGAAAGAACTAGCCAAAAACATTCAGTACTTC	CASSKNGKGKELAKNIQYF
TRBD2	16	TRBV28	NA	TRBJ2-1	TGTGCCAGCAGTTTATTGCGACTAGCGGGTCTCAATGAGCAGTTCTTC	CASSLLRLAGLNEQFF
NA	14	TRBV6-1	NA	TRBJ1-6	TGTGCCAGCAGGGGTGACACTCGTAGTTCACCCCTCCACTTT	CASRGDTRSSPLHF
NA	17	TRBV6-1	NA	TRBJ2-7	TGTGCCAGCAGTGCCAGAAGTCCGGGGATAAGCTCCTACGAGCAGTACTTC	CASSARSPGISSYEQYF
NA	13	TRBV4-2	NA	TRBJ1-5	TGTGCCAGCAGCCAAGGCAGGGATCAGCCCCAGCATTTT	CASSQGRDQPQHF
TRBD2	17	TRBV5-1	NA	TRBJ2-1	TGCGCCAGCAGCCACCGATCTAGCGGGACCGCCTACAATGAGCAGTTCTTC	CASSHRSSGTAYNEQFF
NA	14	TRBV7-9	once	TRBJ1-5	TGTGCCAGCAGCTTAGGTGTGAACAATCAGCCCCAGCATTTT	CASSLGVNNQPQHF